Listed below are T cell receptor beta chains from one sample, sequenced in a study of T cell responses to AZD1222 COVID-19 vaccine. The assay was immunoSEQ multiplex PCR, and TCRdb's table has in-frame clones only and misses some. The sample gives approximately 140,000 clones, roughly nine tenths of which show up once; about 3% is in the top ten. Sequencing used peripheral blood, obtained on day 0 of AZD1222 vaccination. The receptors were sampled from an adult in good health. Both conserved end residues are part of each CDR3. A D gene is named only where the DNA matches it firmly. Size values are once, few and many counts, or a class for expanded clones, and some rows have none.

>TRBV11-2|NA|16|TRBD1|TRBJ1-5
CASSAYHRGINQPQHF
TGTGCCAGCAGCGCCTACCACAGGGGAATCAATCAGCCCCAGCATTTT
>TRBV7-3|NA|13|NA|TRBJ2-7
CASSPDSRYEQYF
TGTGCCAGCAGCCCGGACTCCCGCTACGAGCAGTACTTC
>TRBV19|NA|15|TRBD2|TRBJ2-5
CASSITSGSLETQYF
TGTGCCAGTAGTATCACTAGCGGGAGTTTAGAGACCCAGTACTTC
>TRBV2|NA|16|TRBD2|TRBJ2-3
CASRPLGLAGVDTQYF
TGTGCCAGCAGACCCCTGGGACTAGCCGGTGTAGATACGCAGTATTTT
>TRBV9|NA|19|TRBD1|TRBJ2-1
CASSVGGTGGPLSYNEQFF
TGTGCCAGCAGCGTAGGAGGGACAGGGGGACCCCTGTCCTACAATGAGCAGTTCTTC
>TRBV5-3|NA|15|NA|TRBJ2-5
CARSSHRWPSRTQYF
TGTGCCAGAAGCTCCCACCGCTGGCCCTCAAGGACCCAGTACTTC
>TRBV5-6|NA|15|TRBD1|TRBJ2-5
CASSLIRDRRETQYF
TGTGCCAGCAGCTTGATCAGGGACAGGAGGGAGACCCAGTACTTC
>TRBV3-1/TRBV3-2|NA|18|TRBD2|TRBJ2-3
CASSPGLAGGGLGDTQYF
TGTGCCAGCAGCCCAGGACTAGCGGGAGGCGGTTTAGGTGATACGCAGTATTTT
>TRBV27|NA|16|NA|TRBJ1-1
CASIESPGTMNTEAFF
TGTGCCAGCATTGAATCCCCAGGGACAATGAACACTGAAGCTTTCTTT
>TRBV6-5|NA|14|TRBD2|TRBJ2-7
CASSYQAGVGEQYF
TGTGCCAGCAGTTATCAAGCGGGAGTAGGTGAGCAGTACTTC
>TRBV14|once|15|TRBD2|TRBJ2-1
CASSQQAGWGNEQFF
TGTGCCAGCAGCCAACAAGCGGGATGGGGGAATGAGCAGTTCTTC
>TRBV28|NA|15|TRBD1|TRBJ2-2
CASSLTGEYTGELFF
TGTGCCAGCAGTTTGACAGGGGAGTACACCGGGGAGCTGTTTTTT
>TRBV11-3|NA|13|NA|TRBJ1-6
CASSLGVRSPLHF
TGTGCCAGCAGCTTAGGGGTCCGATCACCCCTCCACTTT
>TRBV18|NA|14|NA|TRBJ1-2
CASSHREFGYGYTF
TGTGCCAGCTCCCACAGGGAATTCGGCTATGGCTACACCTTC
>TRBV7-2|NA|16|TRBD2|TRBJ2-2
CASSPQAGGDTGELFF
TGTGCCAGCAGCCCTCAAGCGGGAGGGGACACCGGGGAGCTGTTTTTT
>TRBV6-5|NA|14|NA|TRBJ1-2
CASSSGLRMGSYTF
TGTGCCAGCAGTTCGGGCCTTCGTATGGGGAGCTACACCTTC
>TRBV27|NA|17|NA|TRBJ2-1
CASSPWITLYSYNEQFF
TGTGCCAGCAGTCCATGGATCACCCTATACTCCTACAATGAGCAGTTCTTC
>TRBV11-2|NA|15|NA|TRBJ1-2
CASSPGTYGRRSYTF
TGTGCCAGCAGCCCTGGGACATATGGGCGGAGGAGCTACACCTTC
>TRBV10-3|NA|13|NA|TRBJ2-3
CAISPLGVDTQYF
TGTGCCATCAGTCCCTTAGGGGTAGATACGCAGTATTTT
>TRBV28|NA|10|NA|TRBJ2-1
CASSDNEQFF
TGTGCCAGCAGCGACAATGAGCAGTTCTTC
>TRBV24-1|NA|10|NA|TRBJ2-5
CATRRETQYF
TGTGCCACCAGACGGGAGACCCAGTACTTC
>TRBV9|NA|12|NA|TRBJ2-1
CASSVDGRGQFF
TGTGCCAGCAGCGTAGACGGGAGAGGGCAGTTCTTC
>TRBV28|NA|16|NA|TRBJ1-2
CASSLSGESGSYGYTF
TGTGCCAGCAGTTTGAGTGGCGAGAGTGGCTCCTATGGCTACACCTTC
>TRBV2|NA|14|NA|TRBJ2-1
CASVPRGPYNEQFF
TGTGCCAGCGTGCCTCGGGGCCCCTACAATGAGCAGTTCTTC
>TRBV5-1|NA|15|NA|TRBJ2-2
CASSLTGRNTGELFF
TGCGCCAGCAGCCTAACAGGGAGGAACACCGGGGAGCTGTTTTTT
>TRBV25-1|NA|15|NA|TRBJ2-3
CASSESRGQTDTQYF
TGTGCCAGCAGTGAATCGAGGGGCCAAACAGATACGCAGTATTTT
>TRBV3-1/TRBV3-2|once|14|NA|TRBJ1-2
CASSLGADNYGYTF
TGTGCCAGCAGCCTAGGTGCAGATAACTATGGCTACACCTTC
>TRBV7-8|NA|11|NA|TRBJ1-1
CASSESPEAFF
TGTGCCAGCAGCGAGAGTCCCGAAGCTTTCTTT
>TRBV5-4|NA|12|NA|TRBJ2-1
CASSPTYNEQFF
TGTGCCAGCAGCCCGACCTACAATGAGCAGTTCTTC
>TRBV9|NA|15|NA|TRBJ1-4
CASSNPGTLDEKLFF
TGTGCCAGCAGCAACCCCGGGACTCTGGATGAAAAACTGTTTTTT
>TRBV5-1|NA|14|NA|TRBJ2-7
CASSLGPASDEQYF
TGCGCCAGCAGCTTGGGGCCCGCGAGCGACGAGCAGTACTTC
>TRBV5-1|NA|14|TRBD1|TRBJ1-4
CASRRDRGHEKLFF
TGCGCCAGCAGACGGGACAGGGGGCATGAAAAACTGTTTTTT
>TRBV7-8|NA|15|NA|TRBJ2-7
CASSLIGQSSYEQYF
TGTGCCAGCAGCTTAATAGGACAGAGCTCCTACGAGCAGTACTTC
>TRBV11-1|NA|15|TRBD2|TRBJ2-2
CASSSTGGGTGELFF
TGTGCCAGCAGCTCGACCGGCGGGGGCACCGGGGAGCTGTTTTTT
>TRBV2|NA|15|TRBD2|TRBJ2-1
CASSELLADYNEQFF
TGTGCCAGCAGTGAACTCCTAGCGGACTACAATGAGCAGTTCTTC
>TRBV30|NA|15|NA|TRBJ1-2
CAWGEPRGKGGGYTF
TGTGCCTGGGGAGAGCCTCGAGGGAAGGGAGGTGGCTACACCTTC
>TRBV30|NA|13|NA|TRBJ1-2
CAWRQGQYYGYTF
TGTGCCTGGAGACAAGGACAGTACTATGGCTACACCTTC
>TRBV6-6|NA|15|TRBD1|TRBJ2-2
CASSPVDRGTGELFF
TGTGCCAGCAGTCCCGTGGACAGGGGGACCGGGGAGCTGTTTTTT
>TRBV28|NA|13|NA|TRBJ1-2
CASSSYQGHGYTF
TGTGCCAGCAGCTCCTACCAGGGCCACGGCTACACCTTC
>TRBV6-6|NA|15|TRBD2|TRBJ2-7
CASSPGTSGRPEQYF
TGTGCCAGCAGTCCCGGGACTAGCGGGAGACCCGAGCAGTACTTC
>TRBV19|once|15|TRBD1|TRBJ1-4
CASRTGGGTNEKLFF
TGTGCCAGTAGGACAGGGGGCGGAACTAATGAAAAACTGTTTTTT
>TRBV6-2/TRBV6-3|NA|17|TRBD1|TRBJ1-2
CASSYPPGQGLTYGYTF
TGTGCCAGCAGTTACCCTCCGGGACAGGGCCTGACATATGGCTACACCTTC
>TRBV29-1|NA|14|TRBD2|TRBJ2-3
CSGLLAGGTDTQYF
TGCAGCGGTTTACTAGCGGGAGGCACAGATACGCAGTATTTT
>TRBV11-1|NA|15|NA|TRBJ1-5
CASSLTGASNQPQHF
TGTGCCAGCAGCTTAACAGGTGCGAGCAATCAGCCCCAGCATTTT
>TRBV27|NA|15|NA|TRBJ1-3
CASRRQEGSGNTIYF
TGTGCCAGCCGCCGACAGGAGGGATCTGGAAACACCATATATTTT
>TRBV7-9|NA|14|TRBD2|TRBJ2-7
CASSSGLAVYEQYF
TGTGCCAGCAGCTCGGGACTAGCGGTCTACGAGCAGTACTTC
>TRBV2|NA|15|NA|TRBJ2-3
CASSEEGISTDTQYF
TGTGCCAGCAGTGAAGAGGGAATAAGCACAGATACGCAGTATTTT
>TRBV15|NA|14|TRBD1|TRBJ1-2
CATSRDGTDYGYTF
TGTGCCACCAGCAGAGATGGGACAGACTATGGCTACACCTTC
>TRBV7-7|many|15|TRBD2|TRBJ2-1
CASSGGLAAYNEQFF
TGTGCCAGCAGCGGTGGACTAGCGGCCTACAATGAGCAGTTCTTC
>TRBV4-1|NA|19|NA|TRBJ2-2
CASSQDPSNLPADTGELFF
TGCGCCAGCAGCCAAGATCCATCAAACCTTCCGGCGGACACCGGGGAGCTGTTTTTT
>TRBV3-1/TRBV3-2|NA|12|NA|TRBJ1-2
CASSQARGGYTF
TGTGCCAGCAGCCAAGCCCGGGGTGGCTACACCTTC
>TRBV27|NA|16|NA|TRBJ1-1
CASSTRTGTTNTEAFF
TGTGCCAGCAGTACCCGTACCGGGACCACAAACACTGAAGCTTTCTTT
>TRBV28|NA|15|TRBD1|TRBJ2-2
CASRRGQGISGELFF
TGTGCCAGCAGACGGGGACAGGGCATTAGCGGGGAGCTGTTTTTT